A single sample is the source of the 3 T cell receptor beta chains below, sequenced in a study of cytomegalovirus exposure and HLA in healthy donors. The PCR contained 60 Vbeta and 13 Jbeta primers. Sequencing was performed with immunoSEQ multiplex PCR; in TCRdb, only in-frame clones are kept and a portion is missing. The table records 150,000 to 200,000 clones, more than 75% of them present only once. The material sequenced was PBMCs. These receptors were taken from a man younger than 35 in good health and CMV-seropositive.

The V call is TRBV5-6, the J call TRBJ2-3; TRBD1 aligns across 11 bases. The germline V gene encodes CDR1 SGHDT and CDR2 YYEEEE. The CDR3 sequence is 14 residues long. The trim removed 0 bases at V and 8 bases at J, leaving 2 bases unmatched. For the CDR3, the DNA is TGTGCCAGCAGCTTGGGGACAGGGGGCCGTACGCAGTATTTT. Protein: CASSLGTGGRTQYF. The full variable domain, rest sourced from reference TRBV5-6 and TRBJ2-3, is DAGVTQSPTHLIKTRGQQVTLRCSPKSGHDTVSWYQQALGQGPQFIFQYYEEEERQRGNFPDRFSGHQFPNYSSELNVNALLLGDSALYLCASSLGTGGRTQYFGPGTRLTVL.

The chain joins TRBV4-1 to TRBJ2-5, with TRBD1 identical over 9 bases. The V gene end was trimmed by 0 bases and the J gene end by 4 bases; junction bases not matched to a gene: 12. CDR1 and CDR2 (germline): MGHRA, YSYEKL. CDR3 size: 18 residues. In nucleotides, the CDR3 is TGCGCCAGCAGCCAAGAGGCCGCGACAGGGGGGAAGGGAGAGACCCAGTACTTC. Translating gives CASSQEAATGGKGETQYF.

The V gene is TRBV5-6, the J gene TRBJ1-2; 8 bases align to TRBD1. Per germline, CDR1 SGHDT and CDR2 YYEEEE. The ends lost 3 bases at V and 8 bases at J; junction bases unmatched: 12. The CDR3 loop spans 15 amino acids. CDR3 amino acids: CASSYEAGQGRGYTF. The CDR3 nucleotides are TGTGCCAGCAGCTATGAGGCCGGACAGGGACGAGGCTACACCTTC.